These 26 T cell receptor beta chains came from one sample sequenced in a study of glioma-infiltrating T cells. Using RNA template, CDR3s of TCR alpha and beta were amplified with iRepertoire arm-PCR. TCRdb re-derived calls from the multiplex PCR reads in MiXCR, one entry per CDR3 protein. The repertoire holds about 140,000 distinct CDR3 sequences, with about 39% as singletons. Sequenced material: glioma tissue, nonneoplastic brain tissue, or PBMCs (not recorded which). Source of these receptors: a human donor with low-grade glioma or glioblastoma, undergoing nonglioma brain surgery, or in good health (not recorded which).

The J gene is TRBJ2-3, the V gene TRBV27, with D possibly matching TRBD2 (5 bases). Trimming pared 5 bases from V and 1 base from J, leaving 10 bases between. In germline, CDR1 is MNHEY, CDR2 SMNVEV (reference sequence). The CDR3 totals 14 residues. CDR3 bases: TGTGCCAGCAGTCGGTGTAGCGGCACAGATACGCAGTATTTT. Its protein product is CASSRCSGTDTQYF.

The genes are TRBV5-1 and TRBJ2-3; D not resolved. Germline CDR1 and CDR2: SGHRS and YFSETQ. V was pared by 0 bases and J by 4 bases, with 9 bases between. CDR3 length equals 14 residues. CDR3 DNA: TGCGCCAGCAGCTTGGACATCGGCTCAGATACGCAGTATTTT. Amino acids: CASSLDIGSDTQYF.

This clonotype was detected many times. The chain carries TRBV6-1 and TRBJ2-1; 8 bases align to TRBD1. The CDR3 loop spans 15 amino acids. The ends lost 4 bases at V and 7 bases at J; junction bases unmatched: 9. Germline V gives CDR1 MNHNS, CDR2 SASEGT. CDR3 nucleotides: TGTGCCAGCAGTGCAAGACAGGGGATTGTGAATGAGCAGTTCTTC. Amino acids: CASSARQGIVNEQFF.

J is TRBJ2-5 and V is TRBV28, with D perhaps matching TRBD2 (6 bases). Per the germline V gene, CDR1 is MDHEN and CDR2 is SYDVKM. The CDR3 extends over 15 amino acids. V dropped 4 bases and J dropped 0 bases, with 12 bases sitting between them. CDR3 region: CASSSEGANQETQYF. The DNA of the CDR3 is TGTGCCAGCAGTTCGGAGGGTGCGAACCAAGAGACCCAGTACTTC.

This rearrangement joins TRBV4-2 to TRBJ2-7; D uncertain. V dropped 1 base and J dropped 0 bases, with 7 bases sitting between them. This CDR3 contains 14 residues. Germline V lookup: CDR1 LGHNA, CDR2 YNFKEQ. For the CDR3, the DNA is TGTGCCAGCAGCCAAGTACTTTCCTCCTACGAGCAGTACTTC. As protein: CASSQVLSSYEQYF.

The chain uses TRBV7-9 and TRBJ1-1; no reliable D call. The length of the CDR3 is 15 residues. V dropped 2 bases and J dropped 5 bases, with 15 bases sitting between them. The germline gives CDR1 SEHNR, CDR2 FQNEAQ (reference sequence). The CDR3 nucleotides read TGTGCCAGCAGCTTATACGGTAGAGGGTTTACTGAAGCTTTCTTT. It yields the protein CASSLYGRGFTEAFF.

This clonotype appeared once. The chain links TRBV2 to TRBJ1-5, with D hard to call. CDR1 and CDR2 from the germline V gene are SNHLY and FYNNEI. This CDR3 region has 15 residues. Between the trimmed V and J ends, which lost 8 bases and 0 bases, there was a span of 14 bases. The DNA for the CDR3 is TGTGCCAGCTCTGAATCGGAATATAGCAATCAGCCCCAGCATTTT. It translates to CASSESEYSNQPQHF.

The chain recombines TRBV20-1 with TRBJ2-2; possibly TRBD1 for D (5 bases). Trimming cost V 6 bases and J 2 bases, with 10 bases left between them. Germline V lookup: CDR1 DFQATT, CDR2 SNEGSKA (reference sequence). The CDR3 covers 13 residues. CDR3 loop: CSAPDTNTGELFF. CDR3 bases: TGCAGTGCCCCGGACACTAACACCGGGGAGCTGTTTTTT.

This clonotype has at least ten counts. As DNA, the CDR3 is TGTGCCACTTCGGACACTTACAATGAGCAGTTCTTC. This codes for CATSDTYNEQFF. The chain combines TRBV6-2 or TRBV6-3 with TRBJ2-1; a possible D gene is TRBD1 (5 bases). The V end lost 10 bases, the J end lost 4 bases, and 11 bases lay between the germline ends. CDR1 is MNHEY and CDR2 is SVGEGT in the germline V gene. The CDR3 sequence is 12 residues long.

The V gene is TRBV6-1, the J gene TRBJ1-1; 7 bases fit TRBD1. The CDR3 covers 12 residues. Trimming removed 10 bases from V and 3 bases from J; junction bases left unmatched: 5. Germline loops: CDR1 MNHNS, CDR2 SASEGT. The CDR3 coding sequence is TGTGCCATCAGGGGGACGGACACTGAAGCTTTCTTT. Encoded protein: CAIRGTDTEAFF.

CDR3 sequence (DNA): TGTGCCACCGGGACAGGGTCAGATACGCAGTATTTT. The encoded protein is CATGTGSDTQYF. The chain is built from TRBV11-2 and TRBJ2-3; 9 bases are a match to TRBD1. Germline loops: CDR1 SGHAT, CDR2 FQNNGV. The V gene end was trimmed by 10 bases and the J gene end by 4 bases; junction bases not matched to a gene: 3. The CDR3 spans 12 residues.

V gene TRBV6-2 or TRBV6-3 combines with J gene TRBJ1-2; possibly TRBD1 for D (6 bases). This CDR3 is 14 amino acids long. Germline V CDR1 and CDR2: MNHEY, SVGEGT. V was trimmed by 5 bases and J by 6 bases, leaving 16 bases between them. In DNA, the CDR3 is TGTGCCAGCAGTCCCCAGGGGATCAGTAATGGCTACACCTTC. Translating it yields CASSPQGISNGYTF.

The rearrangement links TRBV12-3 or TRBV12-4 to TRBJ1-2; 7 nucleotides match TRBD1. The CDR3 extends over 13 amino acids. With V trimmed by 5 bases and J by 8 bases, 8 bases remained unmatched. The CDR3 DNA reads as TGTGCCAGCAGTCGGACAGGACCAGGCGGCTACACCTTC. Protein sequence: CASSRTGPGGYTF.

This clonotype was seen only a few times. The chain is built from TRBV7-2 and TRBJ1-6; D gene ambiguous. The CDR3 is made up of 13 amino acids. The V gene's germline CDR1 is SGHTA and CDR2 FQGNSA. Trimming stripped 1 base from V and 8 bases from J, with 6 bases between. The CDR3 sequence is CASSLDWDSPLHF. CDR3 nucleotides: TGTGCCAGCAGCTTAGACTGGGATTCACCCCTCCACTTT.

The chain links TRBV27 to TRBJ2-4; D is unclear. The germline gives CDR1 MNHEY, CDR2 SMNVEV (reference sequence). Trimming pared 2 bases from V and 1 base from J, leaving 12 bases between. CDR3 length: 16 residues. The CDR3 protein is CASSLSWGLAKNIQYF. CDR3 DNA: TGTGCCAGCAGTTTAAGTTGGGGTCTTGCCAAAAACATTCAGTACTTC.

The gene calls are TRBV28 and TRBJ2-5; D is unresolved. V was clipped by 1 base and J by 4 bases, with 7 bases between them. This CDR3 is built from 13 residues. Germline-derived CDR1 and CDR2 are MDHEN and SYDVKM. As DNA, the CDR3 is TGTGCCAGCAGTTTATCTGCCCCAGAGACCCAGTACTTC. Its translation is CASSLSAPETQYF.

The rearrangement uses TRBV4-1 and TRBJ1-1; 8 bases map to TRBD1. CDR3 length: 15 amino acids. With V trimmed by 5 bases and J by 1 base, 6 bases remained unmatched. The germline gives CDR1 MGHRA, CDR2 YSYEKL. The CDR3 protein is CASSKYRGGNTEAFF. In nucleotides, the CDR3 is TGCGCCAGCAGCAAATACAGGGGGGGGAACACTGAAGCTTTCTTT.

The CDR3 region is CASSPPSLAGANEQFF. The DNA for the CDR3 is TGTGCCAGCTCACCACCAAGCCTAGCGGGAGCAAATGAGCAGTTCTTC. The chain has TRBV18 and TRBJ2-1; TRBD2 matches 10 bases. The CDR3 length is 16 residues. Trimming removed 0 bases from V and 7 bases from J; junction bases left unmatched: 6. The germline CDR1 and CDR2 sequences are KGHSH and LQKENI.

The genes are TRBV20-1 and TRBJ2-7, with D perhaps being TRBD1 or TRBD2 (5 bases each). V was trimmed by 8 bases and J by 3 bases, leaving 11 bases between them. Germline lookup yields CDR1 DFQATT and CDR2 SNEGSKA (reference sequence). CDR3 size: 11 residues. The CDR3 DNA sequence: TGCAGTCCCCGGGACCTCTACGAGCAGTACTTC. The encoded protein is CSPRDLYEQYF.

The chain has TRBV11-1 and TRBJ2-1; TRBD2 aligns across 9 bases. V shed 5 bases, J shed 7 bases, and the junction held 9 bases outside the gene matches. This CDR3 has 15 amino acids. CDR1 is SGHAT and CDR2 is FQDESV in the germline V gene (reference sequence). CDR3 region: CASSHGTSSYNEQFF. The CDR3 nucleotides are TGTGCCAGCAGCCACGGGACTAGCAGTTATAATGAGCAGTTCTTC.

The V gene is TRBV12-3 or TRBV12-4, the J gene TRBJ1-1, with a possible D match to TRBD1 (6 bases). The V and J ends lost 6 bases and 5 bases respectively, with 13 bases between them. There are 13 residues in the CDR3. The CDR3 coding sequence is TGTGCCAGCAGCACAGGGCTCGGGACTGAAGCTTTCTTT. Protein product: CASSTGLGTEAFF.

The J gene is TRBJ2-2, the V gene TRBV6-1; possibly TRBD2 for D (6 bases). The germline V and J ends were trimmed by 8 bases and 5 bases, with 21 bases remaining between them. This CDR3 region has 16 residues. CDR1 is MNHNS and CDR2 is SASEGT in the germline V gene. CDR3 region: CASSVPAGYYTGELFF. CDR3 sequence (DNA): TGTGCCAGCTCGGTGCCCGCGGGGTATTATACCGGGGAGCTGTTTTTT.

This clonotype was detected a few times. The chain recombines TRBV28 with TRBJ1-2, with D uncertain. Germline CDR1 is MDHEN and CDR2 is SYDVKM. V was trimmed by 6 bases and J by 5 bases, leaving 19 bases between them. This CDR3 has 15 residues. This CDR3 reads CASSLEAEPFYGYTF. The CDR3 DNA follows: TGTGCCAGCAGCCTAGAGGCCGAGCCTTTTTATGGCTACACCTTC.

Turning to this clonotype: A much more abundant neighbour one base away suggests this may be a read error. The rearrangement links TRBV7-8 to TRBJ2-1, with D hard to call. CDR1 and CDR2 (germline): SGHVS, FQNEAQ. The length of the CDR3 is 15 residues. The CDR3 sequence: CASSLDRAAYNEQSF. The CDR3 coding sequence is TGTGCCAGCAGCTTAGATCGGGCGGCCTACAATGAGCAGTCCTTC. The full variable domain, its missing parts supplied by reference TRBV7-8 and TRBJ2-1, is GAGVSQSPRYKVAKRGQDVALRCDPISGHVSLFWYQQALGQGPEFLTYFQNEAQLDKSGLPSDRFFAERPEGSVSTLKIQRTQQEDSAVYLCASSLDRAAYNEQSFGPGTRLTVL.

The gene calls are TRBV28 and TRBJ2-5; no firm D call. This CDR3 has 11 residues. Trimming took off 8 bases at V and 5 bases at J, with 9 bases between the two ends. Per germline, CDR1 MDHEN and CDR2 SYDVKM. CDR3 coding DNA: TGTGCCAGCGGCCAGGAGGAGACCCAGTACTTC. This translates into CASGQEETQYF.

On this clonotype: A read error may explain this, as a much larger clone is one base away. The chain carries TRBV4-1 and TRBJ2-7; a possible D gene is TRBD2 (6 bases). Germline V gene data show CDR1 as MGHRA and CDR2 as YSYEKL. V shed 6 bases and J shed 2 bases, with 20 bases lying between them. This CDR3 has 16 residues. CDR3 region: CASSTRGSTATYEQYF. The CDR3 coding sequence is TGCGCCAGCAGTACACGGGGGTCGACAGCCACCTACGAGCAGTACTTC.